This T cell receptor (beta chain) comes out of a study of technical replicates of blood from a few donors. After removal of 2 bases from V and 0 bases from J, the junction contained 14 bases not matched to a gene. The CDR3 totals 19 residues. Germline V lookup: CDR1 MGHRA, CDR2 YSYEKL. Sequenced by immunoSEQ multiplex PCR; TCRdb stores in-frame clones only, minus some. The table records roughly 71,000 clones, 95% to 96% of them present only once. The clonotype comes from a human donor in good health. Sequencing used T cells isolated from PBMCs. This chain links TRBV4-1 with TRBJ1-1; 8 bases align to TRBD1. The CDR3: CASSQQFAGTGSMNTEAFF. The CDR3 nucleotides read TGCGCCAGCAGCCAACAATTCGCCGGGACAGGCTCCATGAACACTGAAGCTTTCTTT.